This T cell receptor beta chain was obtained from a study of graft-versus-host responses after intestinal transplantation. In the study overall: The transplants performed in recipients were multivisceral, liver-intestinal, or isolated intestinal.

Comment on this clone: Antigen specificity is unknown.

Profiling relied on immunoSEQ multiplex PCR, and the TCRdb table lists in-frame clones only, not all of them. The data show under 100,000 clones, with 94% seen just once and over 0.15% held by the top ten. J lost 1 base, V lost 0 bases, and 2 bases had no gene match. This CDR3 comprises 15 residues. Germline V gene data show CDR1 as SGHKS and CDR2 as YYEKEE (reference sequence). This sequence originates from a human donor who was the organ donor for an intestinal transplant. The sample here was unstimulated CD4+ T cells sorted from spleen or lymph node cells, taken before transplant. The chain recombines TRBV5-5 with TRBJ2-3; 7 nucleotides match TRBD1. In nucleotides, the CDR3 is TGTGCCAGCAGCTTGGACGGACAGGGCACAGATACGCAGTATTTT. It codes for CASSLDGQGTDTQYF.